Below are 6 T cell receptor beta chains sequenced from a single sample in a study of T cell responses to AZD1222 COVID-19 vaccine. Sequencing was performed with immunoSEQ multiplex PCR; in TCRdb, only in-frame clones are kept and a portion is missing. This table has around 99,000 clones, 85% to 95% appearing once. This specimen consisted of peripheral blood, obtained on day 0 of AZD1222 vaccination. These receptors were obtained from an adult in good health.

The chain links TRBV4-1 to TRBJ1-5, with 7 bases matching TRBD1. Germline loops: CDR1 MGHRA, CDR2 YSYEKL. The CDR3 is made up of 14 amino acids. V gave up 4 bases and J gave up 7 bases; unmatched junction bases: 7. The CDR3 bases are TGCGCCAGCAGCCTCGGGACAGCGGGGCAGCCCCAGCATTTT. It translates to CASSLGTAGQPQHF.

CDR3 loop: CASSPRQVTEAFF. In nucleotides, the CDR3 is TGTGCCAGCAGTCCCAGACAGGTCACTGAAGCTTTCTTT. The chain is built from TRBV12-3 or TRBV12-4 and TRBJ1-1, with D possibly being TRBD1 (6 bases). The CDR3 length is 13 residues. Trimming took 5 bases from V and 4 from J, leaving 11 bases between them.

V and J are TRBV9 and TRBJ2-1, with unresolved D. CDR1 SGDLS and CDR2 YYNGEE come from the germline V gene. CDR3 length: 13 residues. V was clipped by 0 bases and J by 9 bases, with 10 bases between them. CDR3 region: CASSVDGVGEQFF. The CDR3 nucleotides are TGTGCCAGCAGCGTAGATGGCGTTGGTGAGCAGTTCTTC.

This clone was recorded only once. The V gene is TRBV14, the J gene TRBJ2-7; D is unclear. CDR3 length: 12 amino acids. The ends were cut back, 0 bases at V and 2 bases at J, with 2 bases in the middle. Germline CDR1 is SGHDN and CDR2 is FVKESK. Written as DNA, the CDR3 is TGTGCCAGCAGCCAAGATACCTACGAGCAGTACTTC. Translated: CASSQDTYEQYF.

The chain joins TRBV7-2 to TRBJ1-2, with D unresolved. Trimming took off 4 bases at V and 5 bases at J, with 14 bases between the two ends. The CDR3 extends over 14 amino acids. Germline V lookup: CDR1 SGHTA, CDR2 FQGNSA. CDR3 in amino acids: CASSSSQLTYGYTF. The CDR3 region has the DNA TGTGCCAGCAGCTCCTCCCAATTAACTTATGGCTACACCTTC.

The sample holds one count of this clone. V and J are TRBV6-4 and TRBJ2-2; possible D gene TRBD2, 6 bases. Germline V CDR1 and CDR2: MRHNA, SNTAGT. V was clipped by 6 bases and J by 3 bases, with 20 bases between them. This CDR3 has 17 amino acids. The CDR3, as DNA: TGTGCCAGCAGACCACTAGCTGGGGACTTCTACACCGGGGAGCTGTTTTTT. This gives the protein CASRPLAGDFYTGELFF.